One sample yielded the 22 T cell receptor beta chains listed below, sequenced in a study of shared clonotypes between healthy human individuals. CD45RO-negative CD8 cells positively selected for CCR7 made up the naive population, which excluded terminally differentiated effector memory CD45RA+ cells. This table comes from immunoSEQ multiplex PCR, and its TCRdb copy is limited to in-frame clones, with some not included. The sample gives about 800,000 clones, about 97% of which show up once; less than 0.25% is in the top ten. The sequencing sample was made of naive CD8+ T cells sorted from blood. These TCRs come from a man aged 25-45 years in good health.

The chain recombines TRBV29-1 with TRBJ2-1; possible D gene TRBD2, 6 bases. V was trimmed by 5 bases and J by 3 bases, leaving 14 bases between them. The germline V gene has CDR1 SQVTM and CDR2 ANQGSEA. This CDR3 is built from 14 residues. The CDR3 loop reads CSVPLATSYNEQFF. In DNA form, the CDR3 reads TGCAGCGTTCCCCTAGCGACAAGCTACAATGAGCAGTTCTTC.

The chain joins TRBV19 to TRBJ2-7, with D uncertain. Germline V gene sequence: CDR1 LNHDA, CDR2 SQIVND (reference sequence). The CDR3 spans 13 residues. Trimming stripped 3 bases from V and 3 bases from J, with 9 bases between. This chain's CDR3 is CASSMEKHYEQYF. As DNA, the CDR3 is TGTGCCAGTAGTATGGAGAAACACTACGAGCAGTACTTC.

The chain recombines TRBV7-6 with TRBJ2-3; D may match TRBD1 or TRBD2 (5 bases each). The CDR3 is 16 amino acids. The germline V gene has CDR1 SGHVS and CDR2 FNYEAQ. Deletions cut 2 bases from V and 0 bases from J, with 12 bases between. CDR3 in DNA: TGTGCCAGCAGCTTAAAACACGGGACCAGCACAGATACGCAGTATTTT. Translating gives CASSLKHGTSTDTQYF.

The chain combines TRBV5-6 with TRBJ2-3, with 8 bases aligning to TRBD2. V lost 0 bases, J lost 8 bases, and 8 bases stayed unmatched. The V gene's germline CDR1 is SGHDT and CDR2 YYEEEE. The CDR3 totals 15 residues. This CDR3 reads CASSLAVTGGPTQYF. The CDR3 DNA follows: TGTGCCAGCAGCTTGGCCGTGACGGGAGGGCCTACGCAGTATTTT.

This chain connects TRBV30 to TRBJ2-7; perhaps TRBD1 as D (6 bases). CDR3 length: 11 amino acids. CDR1 is GTSNPN, CDR2 SVGIG, per germline (reference sequence). The V gene lost 3 bases and the J gene lost 4 bases, with 7 bases spanning the gap. The CDR3 region has the DNA TGTGCCTGGAGGGGGGCGTACGAGCAGTACTTC. It encodes CAWRGAYEQYF.

The CDR3 DNA sequence: TGTGCCAGCAGTTTATCACGTCTCCAAGAGCAGTTCTTC. Residues: CASSLSRLQEQFF. This chain uses TRBV27 with TRBJ2-1, with D unclear. The CDR3 is made up of 13 amino acids. The V gene lost 0 bases and the J gene lost 10 bases, with 10 bases spanning the gap. Per germline, CDR1 MNHEY and CDR2 SMNVEV (reference sequence).

J is TRBJ1-2 and V is TRBV6-5, with 8 bases lining up with TRBD1. This CDR3 spans 15 amino acids. Trimming at V came to 5 bases and at J to 1 base, leaving 6 bases not matched to a gene. Germline CDR1 is MNHEY and CDR2 is SVGAGI. The CDR3 bases are TGTGCCAGCAGTACCACCGGACAGGGTAACTATGGCTACACCTTC. Its translation is CASSTTGQGNYGYTF.

This clone was counted a single time. The chain carries TRBV11-2 and TRBJ2-7; 10 bases fit TRBD1. V lost 5 bases to trimming and J lost 6 bases; unmatched junction nucleotides: 4. The CDR3 is 13 residues long. In germline, CDR1 is SGHAT, CDR2 FQNNGV. This chain's CDR3 is CASSVRTGGEQYF. CDR3 nucleotide sequence: TGTGCCAGCAGCGTGAGGACAGGGGGCGAGCAGTACTTC.

The chain couples TRBV13 to TRBJ1-3; 7 positions match TRBD1. The CDR3 loop spans 16 amino acids. Germline V lookup: CDR1 PRHDT, CDR2 FYEKMQ (reference sequence). V shed 7 bases, J shed 2 bases, and the junction held 11 bases outside the gene matches. The CDR3 DNA is TGTGCCAGCAAAAACCAGGGGGACCGAGCTGGAAACACCATATATTTT. As protein: CASKNQGDRAGNTIYF.

The chain couples TRBV9 to TRBJ2-7; 8 bases align to TRBD1. CDR3 length equals 14 residues. Germline CDR1 is SGDLS and CDR2 is YYNGEE. V lost 0 bases and J lost 5; bases outside the gene matches: 4. The CDR3: CASSVVDRVNEQYF. The DNA for the CDR3 is TGTGCCAGCAGCGTAGTGGACAGGGTAAACGAGCAGTACTTC.

This chain joins TRBV5-5 and TRBJ2-7; perhaps TRBD2 as D (5 bases). Germline V lookup: CDR1 SGHKS, CDR2 YYEKEE (reference sequence). The CDR3 runs to 16 residues. The germline V and J ends were trimmed by 1 base and 3 bases, with 17 bases remaining between them. The CDR3 DNA sequence: TGTGCCAGCAGCTTGTTAGGTACTAGTCTAATCTACGAGCAGTACTTC. Encoded protein: CASSLLGTSLIYEQYF. The full variable domain, with the rest looked up from reference TRBV5-5 and TRBJ2-7, is DAGVTQSPTHLIKTRGQQVTLRCSPISGHKSVSWYQQVLGQGPQFIFQYYEKEERGRGNFPDRFSARQFPNYSSELNVNALLLGDSALYLCASSLLGTSLIYEQYFGPGTRLTVT.

The rearrangement joins TRBV11-2 to TRBJ2-2; 7 nucleotides match TRBD1. Germline assignment: CDR1 SGHAT and CDR2 FQNNGV. V dropped 5 bases and J dropped 5; count of bases not matched to a gene: 8. This CDR3 spans 15 amino acids. In DNA form, the CDR3 reads TGTGCCAGCAGCGTCGGGACAGTCTTAACCGGGGAGCTGTTTTTT. This gives the protein CASSVGTVLTGELFF.

The V call is TRBV29-1, the J call TRBJ2-7; a weak D match, TRBD1 (6 bases). Looked up from germline, CDR1 is SQVTM and CDR2 is ANQGSEA. The CDR3 spans 13 residues. V was cut by 7 bases and J by 0 bases, with 13 bases left in between. CDR3 sequence: CSARGQNSYEQYF. The DNA of the CDR3 is TGCAGCGCTAGGGGACAAAACTCCTACGAGCAGTACTTC.

V is TRBV11-2 and J is TRBJ2-5; D is possibly TRBD1 (5 bases). V lost 3 bases and J lost 2, with 13 bases in between. From germline, CDR1 is SGHAT and CDR2 FQNNGV. The CDR3 runs 15 residues. This CDR3 reads CASSFRPGRQETQYF. In DNA form, the CDR3 reads TGTGCCAGCAGCTTTCGGCCAGGGCGGCAAGAGACCCAGTACTTC.

The chain has TRBV28 and TRBJ2-2; the D is unclear. Germline V gene lookup returns CDR1 MDHEN and CDR2 SYDVKM. The CDR3 loop spans 14 amino acids. Deletions cut 7 bases from V and 7 bases from J, with 16 bases between. Here the CDR3 DNA reads TGTGCCAGCACACCCAAGGGCCGTAGCGGGGAGCTGTTTTTT. Amino acid sequence: CASTPKGRSGELFF.

The chain is built from TRBV25-1 and TRBJ2-1, with a tentative D call TRBD2 (5 bases). The CDR3 is 16 amino acids. Per the germline V gene, CDR1 is MGHDK and CDR2 is SYGVNS. The V end lost 3 bases, the J end lost 8 bases, and 20 bases lay between the germline ends. Here the CDR3 DNA reads TGTGCCAGCAGTGATAGGATAGTGGGGAGTGGGGATGAGCAGTTCTTC. Translation gives CASSDRIVGSGDEQFF. Full variable domain (remainder filled in from reference TRBV25-1 and TRBJ2-1): EADIYQTPRYLVIGTGKKITLECSQTMGHDKMYWYQQDPGMELHLIHYSYGVNSTEKGDLSSESTVSRIRTEHFPLTLESARPSHTSQYLCASSDRIVGSGDEQFFGPGTRLTVL.

The V call is TRBV13, the J call TRBJ1-5; TRBD1 aligns across 7 bases. The germline CDR1 and CDR2 sequences are PRHDT and FYEKMQ (reference sequence). Trimming at V came to 5 bases and at J to 2 bases, leaving 3 bases not matched to a gene. This CDR3 has 14 residues. Here the CDR3 reads CASSLDRGNQPQHF. As DNA, the CDR3 is TGTGCCAGCAGCCTTGACAGGGGCAATCAGCCCCAGCATTTT.

The chain has TRBV15 and TRBJ2-3; perhaps TRBD2 as D (5 bases). Germline V gene data show CDR1 as LNHNV and CDR2 as YYDKDF (reference sequence). This CDR3 is 18 amino acids long. Trimming cost V 0 bases and J 3 bases, with 19 bases left between them. DNA for the CDR3: TGTGCCACCAGCAGAGATCCGATAGCAACGGGAATGACAGATACGCAGTATTTT. Translation: CATSRDPIATGMTDTQYF.

The chain has TRBV5-8 and TRBJ2-1; the D is unclear. There are 15 residues in the CDR3. Trimming left V 5 bases short and J 0 bases short, with 12 bases between. Germline values: CDR1 SGHTS, CDR2 YDEGEE. The chain's CDR3 is CASSIDLSSYNEQFF. As DNA, the CDR3 is TGTGCCAGCAGTATAGACTTAAGCTCCTACAATGAGCAGTTCTTC.

The chain employs TRBV7-2 and TRBJ2-1; D is ambiguous. This CDR3 has 12 amino acids. The ends were cut back, 3 bases at V and 8 bases at J, with 8 bases in the middle. Germline V gene sequence: CDR1 SGHTA, CDR2 FQGNSA. The CDR3 sequence is CASSFILYEQFF. The CDR3, as DNA: TGTGCCAGCAGCTTTATTCTCTATGAGCAGTTCTTC.

The chain has TRBV14 and TRBJ2-3, with D possibly TRBD2 on 5 matching bases. This CDR3 spans 19 amino acids. Trimming cost V 1 base and J 6 bases, with 26 bases left between them. Germline CDR1 SGHDN, CDR2 FVKESK. The CDR3 nucleotides read TGTGCCAGCAGCCAAGGACGCCTACTAATGGCGGAGCCGGGGGATACGCAGTATTTT. As protein: CASSQGRLLMAEPGDTQYF. The variable domain in full, with the rest retrieved from reference TRBV14 and TRBJ2-3, is EAGVTQFPSHSVIEKGQTVTLRCDPISGHDNLYWYRRVMGKEIKFLLHFVKESKQDESGMPNNRFLAERTGGTYSTLKVQPAELEDSGVYFCASSQGRLLMAEPGDTQYFGPGTRLTVL.

This chain links TRBV9 with TRBJ2-5; 10 bases fit TRBD1. The germline V gene has CDR1 SGDLS and CDR2 YYNGEE. V lost 0 bases, J lost 3 bases, and 8 bases stayed unmatched. This CDR3 comprises 17 residues. The CDR3 DNA reads TGTGCCAGCAGCGTAGGACAAAGGACAGGGGGAGAAGAGACCCAGTACTTC. Its translation is CASSVGQRTGGEETQYF.